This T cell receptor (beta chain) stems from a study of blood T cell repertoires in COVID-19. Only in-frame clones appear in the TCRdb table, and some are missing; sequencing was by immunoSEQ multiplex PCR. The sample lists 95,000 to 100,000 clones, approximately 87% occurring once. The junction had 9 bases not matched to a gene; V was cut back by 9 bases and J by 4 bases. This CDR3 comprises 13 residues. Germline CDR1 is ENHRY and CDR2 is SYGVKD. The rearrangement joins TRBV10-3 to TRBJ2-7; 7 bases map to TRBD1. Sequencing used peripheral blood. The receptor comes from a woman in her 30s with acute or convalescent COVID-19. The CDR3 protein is CAINPGTEYEQYF. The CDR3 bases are TGTGCCATTAATCCCGGGACAGAGTACGAGCAGTACTTC.